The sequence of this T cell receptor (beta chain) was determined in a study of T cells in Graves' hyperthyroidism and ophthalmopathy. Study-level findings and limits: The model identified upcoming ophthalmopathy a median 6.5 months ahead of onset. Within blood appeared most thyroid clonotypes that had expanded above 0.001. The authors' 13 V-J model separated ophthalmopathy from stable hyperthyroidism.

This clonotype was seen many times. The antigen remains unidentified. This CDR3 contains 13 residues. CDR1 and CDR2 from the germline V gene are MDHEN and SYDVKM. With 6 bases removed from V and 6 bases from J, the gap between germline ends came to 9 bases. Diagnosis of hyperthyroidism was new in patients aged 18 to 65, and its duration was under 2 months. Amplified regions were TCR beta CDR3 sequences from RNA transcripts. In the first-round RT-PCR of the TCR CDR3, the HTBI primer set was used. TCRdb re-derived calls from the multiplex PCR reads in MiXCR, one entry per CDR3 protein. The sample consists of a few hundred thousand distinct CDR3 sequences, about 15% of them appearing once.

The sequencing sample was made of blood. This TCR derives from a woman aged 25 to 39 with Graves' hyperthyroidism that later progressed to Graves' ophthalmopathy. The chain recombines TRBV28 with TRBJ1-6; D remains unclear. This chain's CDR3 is CASRGFPNSPLHF. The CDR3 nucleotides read TGTGCCAGCAGAGGTTTTCCTAATTCACCCCTCCACTTT.